The clone carrying this T cell receptor (beta chain) was counted many times. MiXCR, applied by TCRdb to the RT-PCR reads, yields one record per CDR3 protein. This table has more than 600,000 distinct CDR3 sequences, less than 20% appearing once. The entry originates in a study of response to subunit inactivated influenza vaccine. The CDR3 runs to 12 residues. Trimming cost V 6 bases and J 6 bases; bases outside gene matches: 6. Germline CDR1 is SQVTM and CDR2 is ANQGSEA. J is TRBJ1-2 and V is TRBV29-1; 8 nucleotides align to TRBD1. The clonotype originates from a man aged 45 to 65 who received an inactivated influenza vaccine. The specimen comprised PBMCs from blood, sampled roughly 5 days after vaccination. CDR3 region: CSVMDRADGYTF. DNA of the CDR3: TGCAGCGTGATGGACAGGGCCGATGGCTACACCTTC.